Described below is a single TCR beta chain sequence and its context. Generated by immunoSEQ multiplex PCR, the TCRdb table keeps only in-frame clones and is missing some. Found here are tens of thousands of clones, about 85% of them singletons; the top ten hold approximately 25%. The data originate from a study of blood T cell repertoires in COVID-19. CDR1 and CDR2 from the germline V gene are SGHKS and YYEKEE (reference sequence). J was trimmed by 4 bases and V by 2 bases; bases with no gene match: 4. The CDR3 has 15 residues. This TCR was recovered from a man older than 75 with active or convalescent COVID-19. The V gene is TRBV5-5, the J gene TRBJ2-1; 9 positions match TRBD1. Sequences were obtained from peripheral blood. CDR3 residues: CASSLIGQGYNEQFF. The CDR3 DNA reads as TGTGCCAGCAGCTTAATCGGACAGGGGTACAATGAGCAGTTCTTC.